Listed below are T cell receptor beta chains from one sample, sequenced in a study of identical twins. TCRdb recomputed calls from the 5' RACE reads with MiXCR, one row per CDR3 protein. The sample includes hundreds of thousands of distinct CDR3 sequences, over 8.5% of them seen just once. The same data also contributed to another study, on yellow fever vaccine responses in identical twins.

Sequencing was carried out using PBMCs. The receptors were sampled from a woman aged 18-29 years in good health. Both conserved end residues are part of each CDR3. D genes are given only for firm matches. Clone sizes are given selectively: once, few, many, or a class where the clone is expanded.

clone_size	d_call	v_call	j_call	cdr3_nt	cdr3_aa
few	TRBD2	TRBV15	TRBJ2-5	TGTGCCACCAGCAGGACCCTAGCGGGGGAAGAGACCCAGTACTTC	CATSRTLAGEETQYF
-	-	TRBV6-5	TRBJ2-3	TGTGCCAGCAGTTACTATGGAGGCCCTAGCACAGATACGCAGTATTTT	CASSYYGGPSTDTQYF
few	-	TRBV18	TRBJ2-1	TGTGCCAGCTCACCACTTGGGAAGAATGAGCAGTTCTTC	CASSPLGKNEQFF
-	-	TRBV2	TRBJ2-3	TGTGCCAGCAGTGGAGAGGTGGTGGGGGAACCGTATTTT	CASSGEVVGEPYF
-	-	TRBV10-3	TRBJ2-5	TGTGCCACGATGAAGGAGTTACAAGAGACCCAGTACTTC	CATMKELQETQYF
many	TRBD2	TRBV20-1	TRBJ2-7	TGCAGTGCCAGGACTAGCGGGCTATACGAGCAGTACTTC	CSARTSGLYEQYF
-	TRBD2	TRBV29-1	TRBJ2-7	TGCAGCGCCCAAACTGGACTAGCGGGATTCTACGAGCAGTACTTC	CSAQTGLAGFYEQYF
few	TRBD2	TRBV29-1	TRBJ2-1	TGCAGCGGAATGGGACTAGCGGGACGTCGGTACAATGAGCAGTTCTTC	CSGMGLAGRRYNEQFF
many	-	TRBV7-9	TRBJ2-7	TGTGCCAGCAGCCCCGGACAGCCGGAGAACTACGAGCAGTACTTC	CASSPGQPENYEQYF
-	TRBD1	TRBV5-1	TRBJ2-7	TGCGCCAGCAGCGAGGGGACAGGGGGTCCCGAGCAGTACTTC	CASSEGTGGPEQYF
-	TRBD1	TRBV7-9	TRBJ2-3	TGTGCCAGCAGAGATGACAGGGGTACTAGCACAGATACGCAGTATTTT	CASRDDRGTSTDTQYF
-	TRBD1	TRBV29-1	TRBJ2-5	TGCAGCGTTGATCTCGGGACAGGGAGGGAGACCCAGTACTTC	CSVDLGTGRETQYF
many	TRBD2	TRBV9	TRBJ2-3	TGTGCCAGCAGCGTAATCAGCGGGGGGCCCACAGATACGCAGTATTTT	CASSVISGGPTDTQYF
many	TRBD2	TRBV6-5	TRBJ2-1	TGTGCCAGCAGTTACTCCCTAGCGGGGTACAATGAGCAGTTCTTC	CASSYSLAGYNEQFF
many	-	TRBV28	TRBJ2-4	TGTGCCAGCAGGGGGGATTCCAAAAACATTCAGTACTTC	CASRGDSKNIQYF
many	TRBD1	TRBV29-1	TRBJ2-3	TGCAGCGTTGAAGAGTCGGACAGGCCGACCCCAGATACGCAGTATTTT	CSVEESDRPTPDTQYF
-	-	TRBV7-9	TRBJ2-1	TGTGCCAGCAGCCCCAGCAAAGTTAGGTTGTTCTTC	CASSPSKVRLFF
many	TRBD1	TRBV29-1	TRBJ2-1	TGCAGCGTTTCCTCTAAACAGGGGGCAAGTAAAGATGAGCAGTTCTTC	CSVSSKQGASKDEQFF
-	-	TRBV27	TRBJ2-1	TGTGCCAGCAGTTCCCGCTTCGGTGAGCAGTTCTTC	CASSSRFGEQFF
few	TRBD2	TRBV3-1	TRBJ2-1	TGTGCCAGCAGCCACTTGGAATCTAGCGGGGACAATGAGCAGTTCTTC	CASSHLESSGDNEQFF
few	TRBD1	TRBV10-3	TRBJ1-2	TGTGCCATCAGCTCCGCCGGGACAGATAACTATGGCTACACCTTC	CAISSAGTDNYGYTF
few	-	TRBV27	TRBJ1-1	TGTGCCAGCAGCACAATCTCGGGGGAGAACACTGAAGCTTTCTTT	CASSTISGENTEAFF
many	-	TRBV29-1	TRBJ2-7	TGCAGCGTTGCCGGGAACCCTGGGGAGCAGTACTTC	CSVAGNPGEQYF
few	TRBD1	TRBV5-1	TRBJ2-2	TGCGCCAGCAGCGCCACCGGGACAGGGGACACCGGGGAGCTGTTTTTT	CASSATGTGDTGELFF
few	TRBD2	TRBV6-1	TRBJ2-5	TGTGCCAGCAGCGGACTAGCGGGGGAACAAGAGACCCAGTACTTC	CASSGLAGEQETQYF
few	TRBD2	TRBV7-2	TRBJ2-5	TGTGCCAGCAGCCGCTCGACTGGCGGGGGGGCGCAGACCCAGTACTTC	CASSRSTGGGAQTQYF
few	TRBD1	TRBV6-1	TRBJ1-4	TGTGCCAGCAGGACCAGGGGGCTTCCTCCGGGTGAAAAACTGTTTTTT	CASRTRGLPPGEKLFF
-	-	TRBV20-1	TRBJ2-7	TGCAGTGCTAGGCTCCGGGACTGGCCCTACGAGCAGTACTTC	CSARLRDWPYEQYF
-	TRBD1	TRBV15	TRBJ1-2	TGTGCCACCAGCAGAGAAGAGAGCGCGGACAGGGCCTATGGCTACACCTTC	CATSREESADRAYGYTF
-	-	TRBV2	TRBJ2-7	TGTGCCAGCAGTGTGGGACGGAGGACCTACGAGCAGTACTTC	CASSVGRRTYEQYF
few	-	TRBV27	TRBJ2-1	TGTGCCAGCAGTGGCGCAGGGTTCTCCTACAATGAGCAGTTCTTC	CASSGAGFSYNEQFF
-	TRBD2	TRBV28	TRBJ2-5	TGTGCCAGCAGCCCCCCCGGACTAGCGGGATGGGAGACCCAGTACTTC	CASSPPGLAGWETQYF
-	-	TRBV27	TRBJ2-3	TGTGCCAGCAGGGGATATGAGGGTCTCGGGGCGCAGTATTTT	CASRGYEGLGAQYF
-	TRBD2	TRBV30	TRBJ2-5	TGTGCCTGGAGTGTATCTCGGGAGGATTACCAAGAGACCCAGTACTTC	CAWSVSREDYQETQYF
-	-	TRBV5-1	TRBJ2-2	TGCGCCAGCAGCTGGGCGTGGGAGCTGTTTTTT	CASSWAWELFF
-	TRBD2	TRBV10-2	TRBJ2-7	TGCGCCAGCAGCGTAGCTAGCGGGCTTACCTACGAGCAGTACTTC	CASSVASGLTYEQYF
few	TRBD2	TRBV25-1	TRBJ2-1	TGTGCCAGCAGGGGAGGGGCTAGCGGCCACAATGAGCAGTTCTTC	CASRGGASGHNEQFF
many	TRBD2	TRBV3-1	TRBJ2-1	TGTGCCAGCAGACCGAGCGGTAGCGGGAGGGAGAATGAGCAGTTCTTC	CASRPSGSGRENEQFF
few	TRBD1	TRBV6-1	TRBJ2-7	TGTGCCAGCAGCCCTAGGACAGGTCGGCGAGGGGAGCAGTACTTC	CASSPRTGRRGEQYF
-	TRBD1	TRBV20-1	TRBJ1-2	TGCAGTGCGACAGGGTTCTATGGCTACACCTTC	CSATGFYGYTF
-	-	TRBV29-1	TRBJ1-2	TGCAGCGTTGAAGCTAAGACAGGCACGAGAGGCTACACCTTC	CSVEAKTGTRGYTF
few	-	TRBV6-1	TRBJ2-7	TGTGCCAGCAATGCCGGGAGTTGGGTCGAGCAGTACTTC	CASNAGSWVEQYF